The 23 T cell receptor beta chains given below trace back to one sample, sequenced in a study of blood T cells in healthy people across ages. Alongside a J-beta primer mix, a sample-barcoded 5' primer served in a second PCR lasting roughly 6 to 12 cycles. TCRdb reprocessed the 5' RACE reads with MiXCR, giving one entry per CDR3 protein. The sample includes around 850,000 distinct CDR3 sequences, around 34% of them seen just once. The sample taken for sequencing was blood. The origin of the receptors is a man between 18 and 29 years old in good health.

The chain links TRBV5-1 to TRBJ2-5; 10 bases line up with TRBD1. CDR1 SGHRS and CDR2 YFSETQ come from the germline V gene. J was trimmed by 3 bases and V by 3 bases; bases with no gene match: 5. There are 15 residues in the CDR3. CDR3 bases: TGCGCCAGCAGCTCCTCCGGGACAGGGGAAGAGACCCAGTACTTC. Translating gives CASSSSGTGEETQYF.

This clonotype was seen a few times. The chain employs TRBV7-2 and TRBJ1-2; D remains unclear. V lost 1 base and J 1 base, leaving 10 bases between the germline ends. Germline V CDR1 and CDR2: SGHTA, FQGNSA. The length of the CDR3 is 15 residues. Here the CDR3 reads CASSLEGSVNYGYTF. CDR3 bases: TGTGCCAGCAGCTTAGAAGGATCGGTTAACTATGGCTACACCTTC.

V gene TRBV7-2 combines with J gene TRBJ2-1; D is possibly TRBD1 (6 bases). The last part of the DNA fits TRBJ2-7 better; the J call may be wrong. The CDR3 spans 16 residues. Germline CDR1 and CDR2: SGHTA and FQGNSA. The CDR3 DNA follows: TGTGCCAGCAGCCCCCGGCCTGGGGGCTCCTACAATGAGCAGTACTTC. Protein product: CASSPRPGGSYNEQYF.

The chain joins TRBV2 to TRBJ1-2; unclear D gene. Germline lookup yields CDR1 SNHLY and CDR2 FYNNEI. V lost 6 bases and J 4 bases, leaving 12 bases between the germline ends. The CDR3 runs 13 residues. For the CDR3, the DNA is TGTGCCAGCAGCGGCACATCGGGCTATGGCTACACCTTC. This sequence encodes CASSGTSGYGYTF.

CDR3 loop: CASSFSGGKVGELFF. The CDR3 coding sequence is TGTGCCAGCAGCTTTAGCGGGGGGAAGGTCGGGGAGCTGTTTTTT. This chain connects TRBV7-2 to TRBJ2-2; TRBD2 agrees at 10 bases. V was clipped by 3 bases and J by 7 bases; unmatched bases: 5. The CDR3 sequence is 15 residues long. In germline, CDR1 is SGHTA, CDR2 FQGNSA.

There are a few counts of this clonotype. The V and J genes are TRBV5-1 and TRBJ1-6; the D is unclear. Between the trimmed V and J ends, which lost 4 bases and 0 bases, there was a span of 11 bases. Germline values: CDR1 SGHRS, CDR2 YFSETQ. The CDR3 extends over 16 amino acids. In nucleotides, the CDR3 is TGCGCCAGCAGCCCCCTCGACCCCTCCTATAATTCACCCCTCCACTTT. This translates into CASSPLDPSYNSPLHF. The entire variable domain, with the rest obtained from reference TRBV5-1 and TRBJ1-6, is as follows: KAGVTQTPRYLIKTRGQQVTLSCSPISGHRSVSWYQQTPGQGLQFLFEYFSETQRNKGNFPGRFSGRQFSNSRSEMNVSTLELGDSALYLCASSPLDPSYNSPLHFGNGTRLTVT.

This chain connects TRBV12-3 or TRBV12-4 to TRBJ2-5; 9 nucleotides align to TRBD1. V gave up 5 bases and J gave up 11 bases; unmatched junction bases: 9. This CDR3 region has 13 residues. In DNA form, the CDR3 reads TGTGCCAGCAGTACCGGGACAGGGATATATCAGTACTTC. Translated: CASSTGTGIYQYF.

This clonotype was seen ten or more times. The chain is built from TRBV7-2 and TRBJ2-5; D not resolved. Trimming removed 6 bases from V and 3 bases from J, with 17 bases in between. The CDR3 runs to 15 residues. The germline V gene encodes CDR1 SGHTA and CDR2 FQGNSA. In nucleotides, the CDR3 is TGTGCCAGCAGTTTCGTATCGTCCGAAGAAGAGACCCAGTACTTC. It encodes CASSFVSSEEETQYF. Supplemented by reference TRBV7-2 and TRBJ2-5, the full variable domain reads GAGVSQSPSNKVTEKGKDVELRCDPISGHTALYWYRQSLGQGLEFLIYFQGNSAPDKSGLPSDRFSAERTGGSVSTLTIQRTQQEDSAVYLCASSFVSSEEETQYFGPGTRLLVL.

The rearrangement links TRBV6-2 or TRBV6-3 to TRBJ2-7, with 10 nucleotides matching TRBD1. Trimming at V came to 3 bases and at J to 8 bases, leaving 10 bases not matched to a gene. The CDR3 totals 15 residues. Looked up from germline, CDR1 is MNHEY and CDR2 is SVGEGT. In DNA, the CDR3 is TGTGCCAGCAGTTATATACCCGGGACAGGGGTCAAGCAGTACTTC. Its translation: CASSYIPGTGVKQYF.

Worth noting for this clonotype: The junction differs from germline at one of its ends, possibly a read error. The chain couples TRBV14 to TRBJ2-1; D unresolved. This CDR3 is built from 13 residues. Germline V gene lookup returns CDR1 SGHDN and CDR2 FVKESK. CDR3 protein: CASSQLTYDEQFF. The CDR3 nucleotides read TGTGCCAGCAGCCAACTGACCTACGATGAGCAGTTCTTC.

This sequence joins TRBV7-2 and TRBJ2-3; 13 nucleotides align to TRBD2. CDR1 SGHTA and CDR2 FQGNSA come from the germline V gene. J lost 4 bases, V lost 3 bases, and 7 bases had no gene match. The CDR3 contains 17 residues. CDR3: CASSFGLAGDLADTQYF. CDR3 in DNA: TGTGCCAGCAGCTTCGGACTAGCGGGGGACCTCGCAGATACGCAGTATTTT. The whole variable domain, remainder taken from reference TRBV7-2 and TRBJ2-3, is GAGVSQSPSNKVTEKGKDVELRCDPISGHTALYWYRQSLGQGLEFLIYFQGNSAPDKSGLPSDRFSAERTGGSVSTLTIQRTQQEDSAVYLCASSFGLAGDLADTQYFGPGTRLTVL.

This clonotype has a single count. The V gene is TRBV6-2 or TRBV6-3, the J gene TRBJ1-2; D call uncertain. The CDR3 spans 12 residues. CDR1 MNHEY and CDR2 SVGEGT come from the germline V gene. The ends were cut back, 4 bases at V and 4 bases at J, with 7 bases in the middle. DNA of the CDR3: TGTGCCAGCAGTTCGAGCTTCTATGGCTACACCTTC. Residues: CASSSSFYGYTF.

For this clonotype: The junction departs from the called germline gene at one end, perhaps through a read error. CDR3 nucleotides: TGTGCCAACAGTTTATCAGAGAATCAGCCCCAGCATTTT. As protein: CANSLSENQPQHF. The chain links TRBV12-3 or TRBV12-4 to TRBJ1-5; no clear D. This CDR3 region has 13 residues.

V and J are TRBV12-5 and TRBJ1-1; TRBD1 aligns across 7 bases. J lost 5 bases, V lost 5 bases, and 14 bases had no gene match. The CDR3 runs to 16 residues. Germline CDR1 LGHNT, CDR2 FRNRAP. The CDR3 is CASGTPERGRGTEAFF. The CDR3 DNA reads as TGTGCTAGTGGTACACCCGAAAGGGGGCGGGGGACTGAAGCTTTCTTT. Based on the CDR3 plus reference TRBV12-5 and TRBJ1-1, the full variable domain is DARVTQTPRHKVTEMGQEVTMRCQPILGHNTVFWYRQTMMQGLELLAYFRNRAPLDDSGMPKDRFSAEMPDATLATLKIQPSEPRDSAVYFCASGTPERGRGTEAFFGQGTRLTVV.

At least ten counts were recorded for this clonotype. This rearrangement joins TRBV12-3 or TRBV12-4 to TRBJ1-4; D is unclear. V dropped 5 bases and J dropped 8 bases, with 9 bases sitting between them. The CDR3 extends over 12 amino acids. In DNA, the CDR3 is TGTGCCAGCAGTCTTAGGTGGGAAAAACTGTTTTTT. It is translated as CASSLRWEKLFF.

The V and J genes are TRBV7-9 and TRBJ2-7; 8 bases match TRBD1. The J segment lost 7 bases and the V segment lost 4 bases, leaving 12 bases of the junction unmatched. Germline assignment: CDR1 SEHNR and CDR2 FQNEAQ (reference sequence). This CDR3 spans 15 amino acids. CDR3 nucleotide sequence: TGTGCCAGCAGCTCCCCCGCCAGGGGGCGCGGGGAGCAGTACTTC. Translating it yields CASSSPARGRGEQYF. Based on the CDR3 plus reference TRBV7-9 and TRBJ2-7, the full variable domain is DTGVSQNPRHKITKRGQNVTFRCDPISEHNRLYWYRQTLGQGPEFLTYFQNEAQLEKSRLLSDRFSAERPKGSFSTLEIQRTEQGDSAMYLCASSSPARGRGEQYFGPGTRLTVT.

This clonotype was picked up many times. CDR3 amino acids: CSAGAGESNYGYTF. The CDR3 region has the DNA TGCAGTGCCGGTGCGGGTGAGAGTAACTATGGCTACACCTTC. This rearrangement joins TRBV20-1 to TRBJ1-2; D remains unclear. The CDR3 covers 14 residues. V was shortened by 6 bases and J by 1 base, with 15 bases between the two germline ends. Germline CDR1 reads DFQATT; CDR2 reads SNEGSKA (reference sequence).

The rearrangement uses TRBV9 and TRBJ1-2; D is perhaps TRBD1 (6 bases). The germline CDR1 and CDR2 sequences are SGDLS and YYNGEE. Trimming took 3 bases from V and 5 from J, leaving 20 bases between them. The CDR3 has 16 amino acids. Written as DNA, the CDR3 is TGTGCCAGCAGCGGAAGCGGACAGCTCGGCATTTATGGCTACACCTTC. Its protein product is CASSGSGQLGIYGYTF.

The chain has TRBV7-3 and TRBJ2-3; 13 nucleotides match TRBD2. The CDR3 is 15 amino acids. Germline values: CDR1 SGHTA, CDR2 FQGTGA. V lost 5 bases to trimming and J lost 4 bases; unmatched junction nucleotides: 3. CDR3 nucleotides: TGTGCCAGCAGCCCGACTAGCGGGGGGTCAGATACGCAGTATTTT. Translation: CASSPTSGGSDTQYF.

The rearrangement links TRBV20-1 to TRBJ2-1; either TRBD1 or TRBD2 may fit D (5 bases each). The CDR3 spans 15 residues. In germline, CDR1 is DFQATT, CDR2 SNEGSKA (reference sequence). Deletions cut 3 bases from V and 4 bases from J, with 16 bases between. The CDR3 protein is CSASKEAGFYNEQFF. Written as DNA, the CDR3 is TGCAGTGCTAGCAAGGAGGCAGGGTTTTACAATGAGCAGTTCTTC.

This clonotype was found once. Here the CDR3 reads CASSLAARRVKTQYF. The CDR3 DNA reads as TGTGCCAGCAGCCTGGCCGCCAGGAGGGTAAAGACCCAGTACTTC. This rearrangement joins TRBV7-9 to TRBJ2-5; TRBD2 might be the D (6 bases). Germline V gene sequence: CDR1 SEHNR, CDR2 FQNEAQ (reference sequence). This CDR3 is 15 amino acids long. V gave up 5 bases and J gave up 6 bases, with 19 bases separating them.

The chain is built from TRBV25-1 and TRBJ1-2, with D unclear. The CDR3 contains 15 residues. Trimming stripped 2 bases from V and 4 bases from J, with 14 bases between. Germline CDR1 MGHDK, CDR2 SYGVNS. CDR3 region: CASSEAQARGYGYTF. CDR3 in DNA: TGTGCCAGCAGTGAAGCTCAGGCCCGAGGCTATGGCTACACCTTC.

J is TRBJ1-5 and V is TRBV2; TRBD1 matches 10 bases. CDR1 and CDR2 from the germline V gene are SNHLY and FYNNEI. Losses at the gene ends were 7 bases for V and 7 bases for J; bases not matched to a gene: 7. The CDR3 is made up of 14 amino acids. The CDR3 DNA sequence: TGTGCCAGCACCGGGACAGGGGTGGACCAGCCCCAGCATTTT. Translating gives CASTGTGVDQPQHF.